The rows below give T cell receptor beta chains drawn from one sample of a study of blood T cell repertoires in COVID-19. The method was immunoSEQ multiplex PCR; TCRdb's version includes in-frame clones alone and lacks a portion of them. The sample lists tens of thousands of clones; approximately 90% were seen once. The specimen sequenced was peripheral blood. Receptor source: a woman of 80 years or more with active COVID-19. The CDR3 runs from the conserved cysteine through the conserved F or W.

J gene: TRBJ2-1; V gene: TRBV5-1; CDR3 protein: CASSLGSVYNEQFF
J gene: TRBJ2-3; V gene: TRBV2; CDR3 protein: CASSEGSGTDTQYF
J gene: TRBJ2-1; V gene: TRBV6-4; CDR3 protein: CASSDRDTGYNEQFF
J gene: TRBJ2-7; V gene: TRBV28; CDR3 protein: CASSITGGGDNYEQYF
J gene: TRBJ2-1; V gene: TRBV18; CDR3 protein: CASSPRVGEEQFF
J gene: TRBJ1-3; V gene: TRBV3-1/TRBV3-2; CDR3 protein: CASSPRDRGNTIYF
J gene: TRBJ2-1; V gene: TRBV2; CDR3 protein: CASSEVLSSGRGYEQFF
J gene: TRBJ2-2; V gene: TRBV7-9; CDR3 protein: CASSLAMAGHSNTGELFF
J gene: TRBJ1-1; V gene: TRBV7-2; CDR3 protein: CASSPQGSHLNTEAFF
J gene: TRBJ2-1; V gene: TRBV29-1; CDR3 protein: CSAPKTAAAYNEQFF
J gene: TRBJ2-7; V gene: TRBV3-1/TRBV3-2; CDR3 protein: CAGSGTFAYEQYF
J gene: TRBJ1-4; V gene: TRBV28; CDR3 protein: CASIATPGGNEKLFF
J gene: TRBJ2-1; V gene: TRBV7-6; CDR3 protein: CASSLNGGGSAYNEQFF
J gene: TRBJ1-4; V gene: TRBV9; CDR3 protein: CASSTGQNEKLFF
J gene: TRBJ2-3; V gene: TRBV24-1; CDR3 protein: CATSDPWGQGTSTDTQYF
J gene: TRBJ1-2; V gene: TRBV5-1; CDR3 protein: CASSSGAASRAYGYTF
J gene: TRBJ1-5; V gene: TRBV2; CDR3 protein: CASSEGQQGAEPQHF
J gene: TRBJ1-6; V gene: TRBV18; CDR3 protein: CASSPVASTGGSSYNSPLHF
J gene: TRBJ2-5; V gene: TRBV7-6; CDR3 protein: CASSLDAGGPRETQYF
J gene: TRBJ1-5; V gene: TRBV2; CDR3 protein: CASSQLGQGSGNQPQHF
J gene: TRBJ1-3; V gene: TRBV25-1; CDR3 protein: CASSAGGAGNTIYF
J gene: TRBJ1-1; V gene: TRBV19; CDR3 protein: CATRFGQQNTEAFF
J gene: TRBJ2-1; V gene: TRBV5-1; CDR3 protein: CASRDRTSGHNEQFF
J gene: TRBJ2-7; V gene: TRBV28; CDR3 protein: CASKGTGISYEQYF
J gene: TRBJ1-1; V gene: TRBV28; CDR3 protein: CASSIQNTEAFF
J gene: TRBJ2-7; V gene: TRBV29-1; CDR3 protein: CSVEEGRGSGEQYF
J gene: TRBJ2-7; V gene: TRBV24-1; CDR3 protein: CATRGDSSYEQYF
J gene: TRBJ1-2; V gene: TRBV28; CDR3 protein: CASSSGQPNYGYTF
J gene: TRBJ2-1; V gene: TRBV2; CDR3 protein: CASRTGLSYNEQFF
J gene: TRBJ2-5; V gene: TRBV18; CDR3 protein: CASSLRPGNQETQYF
J gene: TRBJ2-5; V gene: TRBV2; CDR3 protein: CASSATGGLAQYF
J gene: TRBJ2-7; V gene: TRBV5-4; CDR3 protein: CASSLVGGTYEQYF
J gene: TRBJ1-1; V gene: TRBV9; CDR3 protein: CASSPSGGAHMNTEAFF
J gene: TRBJ2-6; V gene: TRBV5-4; CDR3 protein: CASSLAGGAGANVLTF
J gene: TRBJ2-2; V gene: TRBV5-1; CDR3 protein: CASSLDLITGGVTGELFF
J gene: TRBJ2-1; V gene: TRBV18; CDR3 protein: CASSPLAGNEQFF
J gene: TRBJ2-2; V gene: TRBV18; CDR3 protein: CASFWSGTGELFF
J gene: TRBJ2-7; V gene: TRBV6-6; CDR3 protein: CASSYSWTSGTYEQYF
J gene: TRBJ2-1; V gene: TRBV7-9; CDR3 protein: CASSSRDWYNEQFF
J gene: TRBJ1-1; V gene: TRBV12-3/TRBV12-4; CDR3 protein: CASNINQGFEAFF
J gene: TRBJ2-5; V gene: TRBV6-4; CDR3 protein: CASRGGVEREGETQYF
J gene: TRBJ2-1; V gene: TRBV18; CDR3 protein: CASSPRTSGSGNEQFF
J gene: TRBJ2-4; V gene: TRBV3-1/TRBV3-2; CDR3 protein: CASSQGDHGAKNIQYF
J gene: TRBJ2-7; V gene: TRBV2; CDR3 protein: CASSEEQGPNYEQYF
J gene: TRBJ2-7; V gene: TRBV28; CDR3 protein: CASSPWTGPSYEQYF
J gene: TRBJ1-4; V gene: TRBV18; CDR3 protein: CASSPTWGVGEKLFF
J gene: TRBJ1-1; V gene: TRBV28; CDR3 protein: CASSPRGAPGNTEAFF
J gene: TRBJ2-3; V gene: TRBV7-9; CDR3 protein: CASQEGRAGRDTQYF
J gene: TRBJ1-2; V gene: TRBV6-2/TRBV6-3; CDR3 protein: CASSDKRTGGYTF
J gene: TRBJ1-4; V gene: TRBV28; CDR3 protein: CASSFWDKFRTNEKLFF